The present T cell receptor (beta chain) was sequenced within a study of CD4 T cells in relation to SARS-CoV-2 and coronaviruses. Turning to the study itself: After roughly ten days of antigen culture, PBMC TCR beta CDR3s were sequenced.

Using immunoSEQ multiplex PCR, the repertoire was profiled, and TCRdb retains in-frame clones only, with some absent. Of 20,000 to 25,000 clones listed, about three quarters are singletons. The CDR3 totals 16 residues. Germline values: CDR1 DFQATT, CDR2 SNEGSKA (reference sequence). The V end was cut by 3 bases, the J end by 5 bases, with 22 bases between. Unexposed donor CD4+ T cells date from 2011-2018, before the COVID-19 pandemic. After 10 to 11 days of culture, CD4+ T cells were isolated. Unexposed-donor CD4+ T cells were probed with SARS-CoV-2 S/N and four cold-coronavirus spikes, cells permitting. In regard to this clone: Antigen specificity is unknown.

The gene calls are TRBV20-1 and TRBJ1-1; D perhaps matches TRBD1 (6 bases). The sample consisted of CD4+ T cells from PBMCs, cultured in vitro. The source is a human donor in good health. CDR3 sequence: CSASYGGRRRGTEAFF. In nucleotides, the CDR3 is TGCAGTGCTAGTTACGGGGGGAGGCGTAGGGGGACTGAAGCTTTCTTT.